This TCR beta chain was recorded in a study of T cell repertoires in aging, cancer and after chemotherapy. Study-level information: Donors were grouped into six age bands spanning 30 or younger through 70 or older. Glioblastoma patients receiving temozolomide-based therapy gave paired samples before and after chemotherapy.

Amplification of TCR beta used genomic DNA extracted from peripheral blood. In the case of this clonotype: Its antigen is still unknown.

Germline lookup yields CDR1 MDHEN and CDR2 SYDVKM. CDR3 length: 16 residues. The V and J ends lost 4 bases and 9 bases, in that order; junction bases with no gene match: 11. TRB rearrangements spanning V, D and J were amplified using mixed TRB-A/B primers. Via MiXCR, TCRdb re-called the multiplex PCR reads, giving one row per CDR3 protein. The sample lists 3,500 to 5,500 distinct CDR3 sequences, less than 75% occurring once. The study's findings and limits: In cancer patients, declining TCR diversity with age involved lost richness and lost evenness.

Sequencing input: blood. The sequence was collected from a human donor with a solid tumor. The chain uses TRBV28 and TRBJ1-6, with TRBD1 matching over 8 bases. The CDR3 spells CASSSPGTGPGSPLHF. CDR3 DNA: TGTGCCAGCAGTTCCCCCGGGACAGGACCCGGTTCACCCCTCCACTTT.